The clone carrying this TCR beta chain was seen only a few times. The CDR3 is made up of 15 amino acids. Between the trimmed V and J ends, which lost 4 bases and 7 bases, there was a span of 17 bases. Germline values: CDR1 SGDLS, CDR2 YYNGEE. TCRdb reanalysed the RT-PCR reads using MiXCR and keeps one entry per CDR3 protein. The sample lists 550,000 to 750,000 distinct CDR3 sequences; approximately 15% were seen once. J is TRBJ1-4 and V is TRBV9; D unclear. Sequencing was done on a sample of memory CD4+ T cells from blood. The TCR originated in a female donor in good health, serving as a healthy control. CDR3 sequence: CASSPPGSEGEKLFF. The CDR3 DNA follows: TGTGCCAGCAGCCCCCCGGGTTCAGAAGGTGAAAAACTGTTTTTT.